The 18 T cell receptor beta chains below all came from one sample that was sequenced in a study of T cell clonality in common variable immunodeficiency. The data were produced by immunoSEQ multiplex PCR, yet TCRdb's version contains in-frame clones alone and is incomplete. This repertoire holds 80,000 or so clones, and none appear only once. Sequencing was performed on peripheral blood mononuclear cells. The receptors stem from a person between 18 and 75 years old in good health.

This clone was detected ten times or more. Germline and junction disagree at one end, which may indicate a read error. CDR3 in amino acids: CSAGDRGSGNTIYF. The CDR3 bases that were read are TGCAGTGCTGGAGACAGGGGATCTGGAAACACC. The rearrangement uses TRBV20-1 and TRBJ1-3, with 8 bases fitting TRBD1. The read halts 3 residues ahead of the CDR3 end, with the missing end drawn from the germline J gene. The CDR3 spans 14 residues. Germline assignment: CDR1 DFQATT and CDR2 SNEGSKA (reference sequence).

This clone was detected ten times or more. The covered CDR3 bases are TGTGCCAGCAGCTTCACAGGGGATTCACCC. Translated: CASSFTGDSP. The entire CDR3 is CASSFTGDSPLHF. The genes are TRBV7-9 and TRBJ1-6; TRBD1 matches at 7 bases. The read is 3 residues too short to cover the CDR3 end, so that end is filled in from the germline J gene. CDR1 and CDR2 from the germline V gene are SEHNR and FQNEAQ (reference sequence). The CDR3 spans 13 residues. Germline trimming cut 3 bases from V and 8 bases from J; bases unmatched to any gene: 1.

This clone was picked up many times. Sequencing ends 3 residues short of the CDR3 end; the germline J gene provides the rest. This sequence joins TRBV2 and TRBJ2-1, with 8 bases matching TRBD2. CDR3 length equals 13 residues. Trimming took 10 bases from V and 2 from J; bases not matched to a gene: 4. CDR1 is SNHLY and CDR2 is FYNNEI in the germline V gene. CDR3 region: CAIERETYNEQFF. Incomplete CDR3 DNA: TGTGCCATAGAGCGGGAGACCTACAATGAG.

This clone was detected ten times or more. The read gets to within 3 residues of the CDR3 end, and the germline J gene fills in the rest. This chain links TRBV11-2 with TRBJ2-5; 7 bases map to TRBD1. CDR3 length: 15 residues. Germline V lookup: CDR1 SGHAT, CDR2 FQNNGV. Losses at the gene ends were 1 base for V and 1 base for J; bases not matched to a gene: 3. The covered CDR3 bases are TGTGCCAGCAGCTTAGGTGGGACAGCCCAAGAGACC. Amino acids: CASSLGGTAQET. The whole CDR3 protein is CASSLGGTAQETQYF.

This clone is medium-sized. The sequenced fragment ends 3 residues before the CDR3 boundary, so the rest is inferred from the germline J gene. The chain recombines TRBV20-1 with TRBJ2-7; unclear D gene. Germline V gene sequence: CDR1 DFQATT, CDR2 SNEGSKA (reference sequence). Trimming took off 6 bases at V and 2 bases at J, with 8 bases between the two ends. The CDR3 runs 11 residues. The part of the CDR3 DNA that was read is TGCAGTGCCCCGTTTACCTACGAG. Residues: CSAPFTYE. In full, the CDR3 is CSAPFTYEQYF.

Concerning this clone itself: From the germline J gene comes the end of the CDR3, since the read stops 3 residues before it. The rearrangement joins TRBV10-3 to TRBJ2-5; 7 nucleotides match TRBD1. The V gene's germline CDR1 is ENHRY and CDR2 SYGVKD. V was pared by 2 bases and J by 3 bases, with 6 bases of the junction left unmatched. The CDR3 loop spans 15 amino acids. The CDR3: CAISERGTAEETQYF. The sequenced part of the CDR3 DNA is TGTGCCATCAGTGAGAGGGGGACAGCTGAAGAGACC.

This clone was detected many times. The read halts 3 residues ahead of the CDR3 end, with the missing end drawn from the germline J gene. The chain couples TRBV20-1 to TRBJ1-5, with 8 bases aligning to TRBD1. The CDR3 is 15 residues long. With 6 bases clipped from V and 0 bases from J, the junction kept 7 bases outside the gene matches. The V gene's germline CDR1 is DFQATT and CDR2 SNEGSKA (reference sequence). CDR3 DNA, as far as it was read: TGCAGTGCCACGGGACAGGACTATAGCAATCAGCCC. It yields the protein CSATGQDYSNQP. The entire CDR3 sequence reads CSATGQDYSNQPQHF.

This clone has at least ten counts. The DNA ends 3 residues before the CDR3 does, and the rest of the CDR3 is filled in from the germline J gene. This chain joins TRBV4-2 and TRBJ1-1; a weak D match, TRBD1 (6 bases). V lost 0 bases and J lost 7, with 24 bases in between. Germline loops: CDR1 LGHNA, CDR2 YNFKEQ. This CDR3 is built from 18 residues. The DNA read from the CDR3 is TGTGCCAGCAGCCAAGATCTAGTGAGGAGACAGGCGGTTCTTGAA. Protein product: CASSQDLVRRQAVLE. The entire CDR3 protein reads CASSQDLVRRQAVLEAFF.

This clone was found many times. The read falls 3 residues short of the CDR3 end, and the missing part is taken from the germline J gene. The chain is built from TRBV12-3 or TRBV12-4 and TRBJ2-7; 8 positions agree with TRBD1. V lost 6 bases and J lost 0; bases outside the gene matches: 7. The CDR3 loop spans 15 amino acids. The chain's CDR3 is CASRDLQGASYEQYF. The sequenced part of the CDR3 DNA is TGTGCCAGCAGGGACCTCCAGGGGGCCTCCTACGAG.

This clone showed up many times. From the germline J gene comes the end of the CDR3, since the read stops 3 residues before it. The chain couples TRBV7-9 to TRBJ2-7; a possible D gene is TRBD2 (6 bases). This CDR3 comprises 14 residues. CDR1 and CDR2 (germline): SEHNR, FQNEAQ (reference sequence). V was cut by 0 bases and J by 3 bases, with 9 bases left in between. Partial CDR3 DNA: TGTGCCAGCAGCTTAGCAGGCGGGGACTACGAG. This encodes CASSLAGGDYE. The full CDR3 is CASSLAGGDYEQYF. Drawing the rest from reference TRBV7-9 and TRBJ2-7, the complete variable domain is DTGVSQNPRHKITKRGQNVTFRCDPISEHNRLYWYRQTLGQGPEFLTYFQNEAQLEKSRLLSDRFSAERPKGSFSTLEIQRTEQGDSAMYLCASSLAGGDYEQYFGPGTRLTVT.

At least ten counts were recorded for this clone. The CDR3 goes on 3 residues after the read ends, and that part is filled in from the germline J gene. The chain carries TRBV20-1 and TRBJ2-1; 10 nucleotides agree with TRBD2. This CDR3 contains 14 residues. Per the germline V gene, CDR1 is DFQATT and CDR2 is SNEGSKA (reference sequence). Unmatched junction bases numbered 3, after V lost 3 bases and J lost 4 bases. The part of the CDR3 DNA that was read is TGCAGTGCTAGGACTAGCGGGCAATACAATGAG. Its translation: CSARTSGQYNE. The full CDR3 is CSARTSGQYNEQFF.

This clone was recorded many times. The read terminates 3 residues ahead of where the CDR3 ends, so the germline J gene completes it. V gene TRBV6-2 or TRBV6-3 combines with J gene TRBJ2-1; possibly TRBD2 for D (6 bases). The CDR3 contains 17 residues. V lost 0 bases and J lost 0, with 12 bases in between. Germline lookup yields CDR1 MNHEY and CDR2 SVGEGT. CDR3 in amino acids: CASSYSLSGSSYNEQFF. CDR3 bases read: TGTGCCAGCAGTTACTCTCTTAGCGGAAGCTCCTACAATGAG.

This clone was observed many times. Relative to the germline gene, one junction end is altered; a read error may explain this. The missing CDR3 end, 3 residues past where the read stops, is filled in from the germline J gene. The rearrangement uses TRBV4-2 and TRBJ2-6; D perhaps matches TRBD1 (5 bases). The CDR3 runs to 18 residues. Germline loops: CDR1 LGHNA, CDR2 YNFKEQ. CDR3 amino acids: CASSQEAGLNSGANVLTF. The CDR3 bases that were read are TGCGCCAGCAGCCAAGAGGCAGGGTTGAACTCTGGGGCCAACGTC.

As regards this clone: The read terminates 3 residues before the CDR3 end, so the remaining end is supplied by the germline J gene. The rearrangement joins TRBV7-9 to TRBJ2-7; maybe TRBD2 (6 bases). The germline V and J ends were trimmed by 3 bases and 6 bases, with 15 bases remaining between them. The CDR3 totals 14 residues. Germline loops: CDR1 SEHNR, CDR2 FQNEAQ (reference sequence). The part of the CDR3 DNA that was read is TGTGCCAGCAGCTTGGCCGGGACTTTCTGCGAG. Translated: CASSLAGTFCE. In full, the CDR3 is CASSLAGTFCEQYF.

This clone appeared many times. The read is 3 residues too short to cover the CDR3 end, so that end is filled in from the germline J gene. This chain uses TRBV3-1 (or the pseudogene TRBV3-2) with TRBJ2-1, with TRBD1 as a possible D gene (6 bases). The CDR3 sequence is 17 residues long. Looked up from germline, CDR1 is LGHDT and CDR2 is YNNKEL (reference sequence). V was pared by 0 bases and J by 5 bases, with 17 bases between. The CDR3 loop reads CASSQDEGDGRNNEQFF. The covered CDR3 bases are TGTGCCAGCAGCCAAGATGAGGGGGATGGGCGTAACAATGAG.

Ten or more counts support this clone. The CDR3 end falls 3 residues outside the read, so it is completed with the germline J gene. The chain couples TRBV4-1 to TRBJ2-7, with 7 bases matching TRBD1. Germline assignment: CDR1 MGHRA and CDR2 YSYEKL. J was trimmed by 0 bases and V by 2 bases; bases with no gene match: 4. The CDR3 is 15 residues long. CDR3 residues: CASSQPQGSSYEQYF. The covered CDR3 bases are TGCGCCAGCAGCCAACCACAGGGGAGCTCCTACGAG.

This clone has a count of ten or more. The read halts 3 residues ahead of the CDR3 end, with the missing end drawn from the germline J gene. The rearrangement joins TRBV6-2 or TRBV6-3 to TRBJ1-2; no clear D. The CDR3 totals 13 residues. Germline lookup yields CDR1 MNHEY and CDR2 SVGEGT. V dropped 2 bases and J dropped 2 bases, with 6 bases sitting between them. CDR3 DNA (partial): TGTGCCAGCAGTTACGGGCCCAACTATGGC. It yields the protein CASSYGPNYG. The whole CDR3 protein reads CASSYGPNYGYTF.

There are many counts of this clone. The read halts 3 residues ahead of the CDR3 end, with the missing end drawn from the germline J gene. The chain has TRBV29-1 and TRBJ2-4; perhaps TRBD1 as D (6 bases). This CDR3 contains 12 residues. Germline CDR1 SQVTM, CDR2 ANQGSEA. V was trimmed by 3 bases and J by 8 bases, leaving 11 bases between them. CDR3 DNA, as far as it was read: TGCAGCGTTGAGGGGGCCTACGACATT. Its translation is CSVEGAYDI. The entire CDR3 protein reads CSVEGAYDIQYF.